This TCR beta chain was observed in a study of graft-versus-host responses after intestinal transplantation. The wider study: Anti-thymocyte globulin induction, then tacrolimus and steroids for two to four years, went to all recipients. Study-level points and caveats: Some patients had graft-donor T cell macrochimerism, and their allografts showed high graft-versus-host to host-versus-graft clonal ratios. Early post-transplant falls in HvG clones accompanied the peak levels of circulating GvH clones. Recipient marrow showed GvH clones, some seen first in ileum or blood.

To note about this clone: Antigen specificity is unknown.

The germline V and J ends were trimmed by 2 bases and 3 bases, with 11 bases remaining between them. Germline CDR1 and CDR2: MDHEN and SYDVKM. The CDR3 sequence is 14 residues long. Data came from immunoSEQ multiplex PCR; TCRdb stores just in-frame clones and leaves some out. The data hold over 100,000 clones, with about 92% observed a single time. The material was unstimulated CD8+ T cells sorted from spleen or lymph node cells, obtained before transplant. The chain uses TRBV28 and TRBJ2-7; D might be TRBD1 or TRBD2, each matching 5 bases. The clonotype was recovered from a human donor who was the organ donor for an intestinal transplant. In DNA form, the CDR3 reads TGTGCCAGCAGTTTAGGGGGAAAGGACTACGAGCAGTACTTC. Protein product: CASSLGGKDYEQYF.